The entry below gives a single T cell receptor beta chain sequence along with its context. The antigen is unknown. In germline, CDR1 is KGHSH, CDR2 LQKENI. With 6 bases clipped from V and 3 bases from J, the junction kept 4 bases outside the gene matches. The CDR3 consists of 13 residues. The entry originates in a study of cytomegalovirus exposure and HLA in healthy donors. On the study more broadly: In an earlier analysis, 117 million unique TCR beta sequences were found from about 190 million T cells.

13 Jbeta primers and 60 Vbeta primers were used for the PCR. Libraries were prepared by immunoSEQ multiplex PCR; TCRdb keeps only in-frame clonotypes and omits some of them. The table records some 180,000 clones, 77% of them present only once. Study observations and caveats: Being productive about 87% or about 30% of the time was typical of most TCR beta V segments in an earlier analysis. With later analysis, a missense DCLRE1C variant became linked to TCR beta V- and J-gene trimming. Cytomegalovirus association was assigned to about 150 TCR beta chains.

This chain uses TRBV18 with TRBJ1-2; TRBD1 agrees at 7 bases. Sequenced input: PBMCs. This receptor was identified in a woman aged 55-75 years in good health and CMV-seropositive. The CDR3 loop is CASSADRDYGYTF. CDR3 DNA: TGTGCCAGCTCGGCCGACAGGGACTATGGCTACACCTTC. Drawing the rest from reference TRBV18 and TRBJ1-2, the complete variable domain is NAGVMQNPRHLVRRRGQEARLRCSPMKGHSHVYWYRQLPEEGLKFMVYLQKENIIDESGMPKERFSAEFPKEGPSILRIQQVVRGDSAAYFCASSADRDYGYTFGSGTRLTVV.